A selection of T cell receptor beta chains follows, all from one sample in a study of T cell responses to AZD1222 COVID-19 vaccine. Libraries were prepared by immunoSEQ multiplex PCR; TCRdb keeps only in-frame clonotypes and omits some of them. The sample shows about 180,000 clones, about 86% of them seen only once. This specimen was peripheral blood, taken 28 days after the second AZD1222 dose. The receptors were sampled from an adult who received the AZD1222 COVID-19 vaccine. CDR3s include the opening cysteine and the closing phenylalanine or tryptophan. Each record gives: V gene, clone size, J gene, CDR3 protein. Clone sizes are given selectively: once, few, many, or a class where the clone is expanded.

TRBV24-1	-	TRBJ1-5	CATSDPQGSNQPQHF
TRBV15	-	TRBJ1-3	CATSRGTGGPGSGNTIYF
TRBV14	-	TRBJ2-1	CASTPGYSSYNEQFF
TRBV6-5	-	TRBJ2-3	CASSYRVPADTQYF
TRBV5-1	-	TRBJ2-7	CASSLGQGSMRYEQYF
TRBV9	-	TRBJ2-1	CASTSAPSSYNEQFF
TRBV6-5	-	TRBJ2-5	CASRQTGGQETQYF
TRBV30	-	TRBJ1-1	CAWSGDGTEAFF
TRBV11-1	-	TRBJ2-5	CASSLTRVGETQYF
TRBV23-1	once	TRBJ1-4	CASSQSTEKLFF
TRBV19	-	TRBJ2-3	CASSIESQRGDTQYF
TRBV9	-	TRBJ2-3	CASSVGGYGDTQYF
TRBV9	-	TRBJ2-3	CASSVVGAGTDTQYF
TRBV28	-	TRBJ1-5	CASSGGSSNQPQHF
TRBV15	-	TRBJ1-1	CATSRRTANTEAFF
TRBV20-1	-	TRBJ2-1	CSASSQGASSYNEQFF
TRBV19	-	TRBJ2-2	CASSTSSRGNTGELFF
TRBV29-1	once	TRBJ1-2	CSVEDLDGYTF
TRBV15	once	TRBJ1-3	CATSREGTAGNTIYF
TRBV12-5	-	TRBJ1-2	CASGLGTGPRYTF
TRBV7-3	-	TRBJ1-1	CASSRGGNTEAFF
TRBV10-3	-	TRBJ1-3	CAISPTGFSGNTIYF
TRBV9	-	TRBJ2-3	CASSSQGWGTDTQYF
TRBV19	-	TRBJ1-5	CASSILGNSNQPQHF
TRBV6-5	-	TRBJ2-7	CASRPSSNGPYEQYF
TRBV30	-	TRBJ1-5	CAWSVLGGSQPQHF
TRBV9	-	TRBJ2-7	CASRPGLASNEQYF
TRBV5-4	-	TRBJ1-1	CASSRTGGSTEAFF
TRBV5-4	-	TRBJ2-7	CASSSGQGYSYEQYF